This T cell receptor beta chain originates from a study of cytomegalovirus exposure and HLA in healthy donors. General study points: Sequencing probably produced one cluster of sequence variants that were highly shared. Trimming of TCR beta V- and J-genes showed a link, identified in a later analysis, to a missense DCLRE1C variant. More clonal expansion characterized HLA-associated TCR beta chains than equally common others in a later analysis.

Amplification used 60 Vbeta primers and 13 Jbeta primers. The protocol was immunoSEQ multiplex PCR, while the TCRdb copy is restricted to in-frame clones and leaves out a portion. Of approximately 190,000 clones listed, about 81% are singletons. Note on this clone: Its antigen is unknown.

The CDR3 covers 13 residues. The sequence was collected from a woman in her late teens or twenties in good health and CMV-seronegative. The rearrangement joins TRBV1 to TRBJ2-2; TRBD1, the table's D call, lacks a check against the DNA. TRBV1 is annotated as a pseudogene. The sample consisted of PBMCs. In nucleotides, the CDR3 is TGCACCAGCTCAACAGGGAACACCGGGGAGCTGTTTTTT. Protein: CTSSTGNTGELFF.